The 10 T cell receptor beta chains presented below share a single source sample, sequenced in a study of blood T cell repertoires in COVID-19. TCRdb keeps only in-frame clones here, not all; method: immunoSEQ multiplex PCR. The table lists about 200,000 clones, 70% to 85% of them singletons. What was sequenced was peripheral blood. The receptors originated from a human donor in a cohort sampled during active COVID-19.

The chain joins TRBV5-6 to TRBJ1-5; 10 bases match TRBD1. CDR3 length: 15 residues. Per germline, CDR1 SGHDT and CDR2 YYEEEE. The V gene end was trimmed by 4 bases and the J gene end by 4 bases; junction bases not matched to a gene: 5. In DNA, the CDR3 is TGTGCCAGCAGCAAGACAGGGGGCGCGAATCAGCCCCAGCATTTT. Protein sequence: CASSKTGGANQPQHF.

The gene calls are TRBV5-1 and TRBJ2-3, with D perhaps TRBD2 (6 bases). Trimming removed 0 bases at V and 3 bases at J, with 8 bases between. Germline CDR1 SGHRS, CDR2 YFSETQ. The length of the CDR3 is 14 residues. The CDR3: CASSLGRETDTQYF. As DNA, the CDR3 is TGCGCCAGCAGCTTGGGGAGGGAAACAGATACGCAGTATTTT.

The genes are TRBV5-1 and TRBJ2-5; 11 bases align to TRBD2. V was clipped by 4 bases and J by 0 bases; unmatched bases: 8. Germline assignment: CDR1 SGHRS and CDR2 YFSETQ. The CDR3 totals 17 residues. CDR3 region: CASSPGLAVSYQETQYF. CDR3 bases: TGCGCCAGCAGCCCGGGACTAGCGGTTTCTTACCAAGAGACCCAGTACTTC.

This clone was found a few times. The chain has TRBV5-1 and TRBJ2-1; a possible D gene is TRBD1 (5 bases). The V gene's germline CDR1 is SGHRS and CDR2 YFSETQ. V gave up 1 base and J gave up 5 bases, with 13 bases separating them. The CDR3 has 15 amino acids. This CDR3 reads CASSLQGPGNNEQFF. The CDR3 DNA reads TGCGCCAGCAGCTTGCAGGGCCCTGGGAACAATGAGCAGTTCTTC.

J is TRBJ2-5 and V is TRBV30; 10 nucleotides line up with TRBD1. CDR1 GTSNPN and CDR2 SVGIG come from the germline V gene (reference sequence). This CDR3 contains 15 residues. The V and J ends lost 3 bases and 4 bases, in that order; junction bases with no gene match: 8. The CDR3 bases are TGTGCCTGGAGAGGGGGGACAGGGGTATCAGAGACCCAGTACTTC. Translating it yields CAWRGGTGVSETQYF.

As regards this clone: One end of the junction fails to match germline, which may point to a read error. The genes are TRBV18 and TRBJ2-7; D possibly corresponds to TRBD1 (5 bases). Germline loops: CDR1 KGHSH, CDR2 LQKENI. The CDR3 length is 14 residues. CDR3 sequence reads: CASSPQRGGEEQYF. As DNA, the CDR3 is TGTGCCAGCTCCCCACAAAGGGGCGGAGAAGAGCAGTACTTC. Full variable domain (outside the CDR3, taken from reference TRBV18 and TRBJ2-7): NAGVMQNPRHLVRRRGQEARLRCSPMKGHSHVYWYRQLPEEGLKFMVYLQKENIIDESGMPKERFSAEFPKEGPSILRIQQVVRGDSAAYFCASSPQRGGEEQYFGPGTRLTVT.

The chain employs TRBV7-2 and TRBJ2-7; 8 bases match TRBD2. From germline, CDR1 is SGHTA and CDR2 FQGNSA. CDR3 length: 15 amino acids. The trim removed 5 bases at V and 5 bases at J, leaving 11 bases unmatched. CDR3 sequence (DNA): TGTGCCAGCAGCCAGCCGGGACTAGGAGGCGACGAGCAGTACTTC. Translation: CASSQPGLGGDEQYF. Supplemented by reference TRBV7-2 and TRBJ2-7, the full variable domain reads GAGVSQSPSNKVTEKGKDVELRCDPISGHTALYWYRQSLGQGLEFLIYFQGNSAPDKSGLPSDRFSAERTGGSVSTLTIQRTQQEDSAVYLCASSQPGLGGDEQYFGPGTRLTVT.

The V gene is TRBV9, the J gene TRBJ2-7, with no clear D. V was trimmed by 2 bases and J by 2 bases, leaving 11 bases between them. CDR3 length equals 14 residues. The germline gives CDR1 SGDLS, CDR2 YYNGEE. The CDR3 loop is CASSVDPGAYEQYF. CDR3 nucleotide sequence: TGTGCCAGCAGCGTCGACCCCGGAGCCTACGAGCAGTACTTC. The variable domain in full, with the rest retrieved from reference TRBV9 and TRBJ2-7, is DSGVTQTPKHLITATGQRVTLRCSPRSGDLSVYWYQQSLDQGLQFLIQYYNGEERAKGNILERFSAQQFPDLHSELNLSSLELGDSALYFCASSVDPGAYEQYFGPGTRLTVT.

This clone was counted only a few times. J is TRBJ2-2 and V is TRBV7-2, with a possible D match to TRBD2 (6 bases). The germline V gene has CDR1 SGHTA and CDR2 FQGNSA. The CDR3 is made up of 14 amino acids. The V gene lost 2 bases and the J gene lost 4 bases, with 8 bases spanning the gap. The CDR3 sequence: CASSLMGGTGELFF. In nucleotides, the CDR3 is TGTGCCAGCAGCTTAATGGGGGGCACCGGGGAGCTGTTTTTT.

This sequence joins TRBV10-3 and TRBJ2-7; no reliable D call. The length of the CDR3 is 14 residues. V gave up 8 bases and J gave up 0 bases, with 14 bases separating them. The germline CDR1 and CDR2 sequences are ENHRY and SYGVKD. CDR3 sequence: CAIARLQNSYEQYF. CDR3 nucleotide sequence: TGTGCCATCGCCCGACTGCAGAACTCCTACGAGCAGTACTTC.